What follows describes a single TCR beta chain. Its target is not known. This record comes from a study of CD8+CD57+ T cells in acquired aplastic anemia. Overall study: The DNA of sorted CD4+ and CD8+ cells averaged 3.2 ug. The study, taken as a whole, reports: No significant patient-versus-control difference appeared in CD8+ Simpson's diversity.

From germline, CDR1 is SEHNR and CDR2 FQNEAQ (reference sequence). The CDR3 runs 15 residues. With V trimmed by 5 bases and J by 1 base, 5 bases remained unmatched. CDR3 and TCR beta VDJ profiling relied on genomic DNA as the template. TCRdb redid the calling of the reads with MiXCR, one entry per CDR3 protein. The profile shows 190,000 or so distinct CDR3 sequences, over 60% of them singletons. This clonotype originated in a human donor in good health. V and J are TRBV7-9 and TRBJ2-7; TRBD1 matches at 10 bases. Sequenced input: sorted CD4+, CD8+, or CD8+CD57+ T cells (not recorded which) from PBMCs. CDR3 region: CASSDGGQGSYEQYF. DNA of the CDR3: TGTGCCAGCAGCGACGGGGGACAGGGGTCCTACGAGCAGTACTTC.